This record concerns one T cell receptor (beta chain) sequence. What it recognizes is unknown. For repertoire sequencing, the TCR beta CDR3 regions were amplified from RNA transcripts. Second-round multiplex PCR followed a first-round RT-PCR using HTBI primers. TCRdb analysed the multiplex PCR reads with MiXCR anew, one entry per CDR3 protein. The sample comprises around 520,000 distinct CDR3 sequences, about 35% of which are singletons, and 3.5% to 4.5% rests with the top ten. Per the germline V gene, CDR1 is DFQATT and CDR2 is SNEGSKA (reference sequence). This CDR3 has 14 amino acids. With 6 bases clipped from V and 0 bases from J, the junction kept 6 bases outside the gene matches. These data are taken from a study of Graves' ophthalmopathy and Graves' hyperthyroidism. Findings and caveats of the study: In blood appeared most of the expanded thyroid clonotypes whose frequency exceeded 0.001.

The sample taken for sequencing was peripheral blood or thyroid tissue (not recorded which). The gene calls are TRBV20-1 and TRBJ2-3; TRBD2 matches at 7 bases. The TCR originated in an adult man with Graves' hyperthyroidism. CDR3 sequence (DNA): TGCAGTGCACCCAGCGGGGCTAGCACAGATACGCAGTATTTT. Protein sequence: CSAPSGASTDTQYF.